One and the same sample provided the 4 T cell receptor beta chains below, sequenced in a study of blood T cell repertoires in COVID-19. Some clones are missing from TCRdb's copy, which holds only in-frame ones; the method was immunoSEQ multiplex PCR. The sample consists of approximately 150,000 clones, 70% to 90% of them appearing once. Sequenced material: peripheral blood. The source of these receptors is a man between 65 and 85 years old with acute or convalescent COVID-19.

The chain uses TRBV7-2 and TRBJ2-5; maybe TRBD2 (5 bases). The CDR3 is made up of 15 amino acids. Germline values: CDR1 SGHTA, CDR2 FQGNSA. The V and J ends lost 5 bases and 5 bases respectively, with 18 bases between them. CDR3 nucleotides: TGTGCCAGCAGCCTAACTAGGCCCCCCCGGGAGACCCAGTACTTC. Protein: CASSLTRPPRETQYF.

The rearrangement uses TRBV6-5 and TRBJ1-6; D gene uncertain. The CDR3 extends over 14 amino acids. V lost 8 bases to trimming and J lost 0 bases, with 8 bases between them. CDR1 and CDR2 from the germline V gene are MNHEY and SVGAGI. For the CDR3, the DNA is TGTGCCAGCGGGAGGGTCTCCTATAATTCACCCCTCCACTTT. Amino acid sequence: CASGRVSYNSPLHF.

This chain connects TRBV7-9 to TRBJ2-3, with D unclear. V was pared by 5 bases and J by 4 bases, with 16 bases between. Germline V CDR1 and CDR2: SEHNR, FQNEAQ (reference sequence). The CDR3 contains 15 residues. The CDR3 nucleotides are TGTGCCAGCAGCCAGAACGGAGCACTTCCAGATACGCAGTATTTT. It encodes CASSQNGALPDTQYF.

This chain links TRBV5-4 with TRBJ1-2, with 7 bases fitting TRBD1. The germline V gene encodes CDR1 SGHNT and CDR2 YYREEE (reference sequence). The CDR3 consists of 14 residues. The ends lost 4 bases at V and 2 bases at J; junction bases unmatched: 5. The CDR3 region has the DNA TGTGCCAGCAGCAACCGGGGACAGAACTATGGCTACACCTTC. This translates into CASSNRGQNYGYTF. The variable domain in full, completed from reference TRBV5-4 and TRBJ1-2, reads ETGVTQSPTHLIKTRGQQVTLRCSSQSGHNTVSWYQQALGQGPQFIFQYYREEENGRGNFPPRFSGLQFPNYSSELNVNALELDDSALYLCASSNRGQNYGYTFGSGTRLTVV.